These 6 T cell receptor beta chains came from one sample sequenced in a study of control samples from healthy donors and cancer patients. Repertoires were generated with immunoSEQ multiplex PCR, while TCRdb's copy carries only in-frame clones and drops some. Found here are some 130,000 clones, roughly 89% of them singletons; the top ten hold over 6.5%. The sequenced material came from PBMCs. The receptors were sampled from a man aged 50-59 years with head and neck cancer.

The V gene is TRBV7-8, the J gene TRBJ1-5; the D gene is possibly TRBD1 (5 bases). CDR1 is SGHVS, CDR2 FQNEAQ, per germline. This CDR3 has 14 amino acids. The V end was cut by 6 bases, the J end by 3 bases, with 12 bases between. The CDR3 loop reads CASSPPGVNQPQHF. The DNA of the CDR3 is TGTGCCAGCAGTCCCCCGGGGGTCAATCAGCCCCAGCATTTT.

The CDR3 DNA reads TGCAGCGTTGGGCAGGGCCCCGCGAACACCGGGGAGCTGTTTTTT. This codes for CSVGQGPANTGELFF. The V call is TRBV29-1, the J call TRBJ2-2, with a weak D call TRBD1 (5 bases). Trimming left V 4 bases short and J 0 bases short, with 12 bases between. This CDR3 has 15 residues. The germline gives CDR1 SQVTM, CDR2 ANQGSEA.

The chain employs TRBV6-4 and TRBJ1-1; D is unclear. The V and J ends lost 4 bases and 2 bases respectively, with 8 bases between them. The CDR3 is 13 residues long. CDR1 is MRHNA, CDR2 SNTAGT, per germline. CDR3 sequence reads: CASSVSVNTEAFF. The DNA for the CDR3 is TGTGCCAGCAGTGTAAGCGTTAACACTGAAGCTTTCTTT.

The chain employs TRBV28 and TRBJ1-2; D gene unclear. The CDR3 contains 15 residues. Looked up from germline, CDR1 is MDHEN and CDR2 is SYDVKM. V gave up 6 bases and J gave up 6 bases, with 20 bases separating them. CDR3 bases: TGTGCCAGCAGGTCACATGGGATTAAGGGCAATGGCTACACCTTC. Protein sequence: CASRSHGIKGNGYTF.

This chain uses TRBV25-1 with TRBJ2-1, with TRBD2 matching 7 bases. The CDR3 extends over 15 amino acids. CDR1 MGHDK and CDR2 SYGVNS come from the germline V gene. V gave up 10 bases and J gave up 5 bases; unmatched junction bases: 14. The CDR3 DNA is TGTGCCACCGATGAACTAGCGCAATACCACAATGAGCAGTTCTTC. Amino acids: CATDELAQYHNEQFF.

V gene TRBV5-1 combines with J gene TRBJ2-7; possibly TRBD1 for D (6 bases). Per the germline V gene, CDR1 is SGHRS and CDR2 is YFSETQ. The CDR3 runs 15 residues. V gave up 2 bases and J gave up 2 bases, with 14 bases separating them. CDR3 loop: CASSLPKQGTYEQYF. As DNA, the CDR3 is TGCGCCAGCAGCTTACCTAAACAGGGAACCTACGAGCAGTACTTC.